The T cell receptor beta chain described here comes from a study of blood T cell repertoires in COVID-19. The table came from immunoSEQ multiplex PCR; TCRdb's copy has only in-frame clones and leaves some out. The sample yields 220,000 or so clones, 70% to 90% seen once. Trimming removed 3 bases from V and 6 bases from J, with 18 bases in between. The CDR3 extends over 15 amino acids. The germline gives CDR1 SGHKS, CDR2 YYEKEE (reference sequence). This rearrangement joins TRBV5-5 to TRBJ1-1; D call uncertain. The TCR originated in a man between 45 and 60 years old who had been exposed to COVID-19. Sequenced: PBMCs or T cells enriched from blood (not recorded which). CDR3 coding DNA: TGTGCCAGCAGCTCGCAAAGTCCTTTTAGTGCTGAAGCTTTCTTT. Translation: CASSSQSPFSAEAFF.